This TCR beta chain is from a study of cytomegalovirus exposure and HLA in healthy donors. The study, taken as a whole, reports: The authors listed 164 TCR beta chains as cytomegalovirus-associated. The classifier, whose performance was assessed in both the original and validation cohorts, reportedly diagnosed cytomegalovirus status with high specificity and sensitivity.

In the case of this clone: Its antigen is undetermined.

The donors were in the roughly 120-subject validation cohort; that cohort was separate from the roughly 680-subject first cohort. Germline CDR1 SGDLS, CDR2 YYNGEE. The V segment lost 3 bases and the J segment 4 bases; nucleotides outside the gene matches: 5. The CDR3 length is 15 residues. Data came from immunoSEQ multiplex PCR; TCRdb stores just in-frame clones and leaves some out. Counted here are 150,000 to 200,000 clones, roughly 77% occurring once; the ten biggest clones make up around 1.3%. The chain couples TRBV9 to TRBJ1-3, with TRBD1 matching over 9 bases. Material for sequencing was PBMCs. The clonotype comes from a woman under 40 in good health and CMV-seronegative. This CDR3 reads CASSAGTGIGNTIYF. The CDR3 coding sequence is TGTGCCAGCAGCGCCGGGACAGGGATAGGAAACACCATATATTTT.